Described below is a single T cell receptor (beta chain) sequence and its context. The antigen is unknown. This sample is drawn from a study of T cells expressing NK-cell markers. The study's findings and limits: In four donors, these clonotypes also led the CD3+CD56-NKG2C+ fraction.

This CDR3 comprises 11 residues. The V gene's germline CDR1 is SQVTM and CDR2 ANQGSEA. Each CDR3 protein gets one entry in TCRdb, which reprocessed the 5' RACE reads and gives no DNA. The record lists approximately 550,000 distinct CDR3 sequences, of which the ten most abundant hold approximately 4%. This chain uses TRBV29-1 with TRBJ1-2; TCRdb's D call of TRBD1 is untestable without DNA. This receptor was identified in a man between 18 and 29 years old in good health. Sequencing used blood T cells: a sorted CD56 or NKG2C T cell subset, CD4+ or CD8+ T cells, or bulk PBMC T cells (not recorded which). The CDR3 protein is CSGVQGAGYTF.